This entry lists 23 T cell receptor beta chains sequenced from one sample in a study of T cell responses to AZD1222 COVID-19 vaccine. Data came from immunoSEQ multiplex PCR; TCRdb stores just in-frame clones and leaves some out. The sample has around 90,000 clones; around 90% are singletons. The source material was peripheral blood, sampled on day 0 of MenACWY control vaccination. These receptor sequences come from an adult in good health.

This chain links TRBV3-1 (or the pseudogene TRBV3-2) with TRBJ2-5, with unresolved D. Trimming pared 1 base from V and 5 bases from J, leaving 5 bases between. Germline V CDR1 and CDR2: LGHDT, YNNKEL (reference sequence). The CDR3 covers 12 residues. CDR3 residues: CASSQVGETQYF. In nucleotides, the CDR3 is TGTGCCAGCAGCCAAGTAGGGGAGACCCAGTACTTC.

The chain combines TRBV19 with TRBJ2-1, with TRBD2 matching 14 bases. Per the germline V gene, CDR1 is LNHDA and CDR2 is SQIVND (reference sequence). After removal of 7 bases from V and 5 bases from J, the junction contained 13 bases not matched to a gene. The CDR3 is made up of 18 amino acids. DNA of the CDR3: TGTGCCAGTACCGTGACAGCCCCGGGACTAGCGGGAGACAATGAGCAGTTCTTC. Translating gives CASTVTAPGLAGDNEQFF. The entire variable domain, with the rest obtained from reference TRBV19 and TRBJ2-1, is as follows: DGGITQSPKYLFRKEGQNVTLSCEQNLNHDAMYWYRQDPGQGLRLIYYSQIVNDFQKGDIAEGYSVSREKKESFPLTVTSAQKNPTAFYLCASTVTAPGLAGDNEQFFGPGTRLTVL.

In its sample, this clone was seen once. The chain uses TRBV6-5 and TRBJ1-3; TRBD1 is a possible D gene (6 bases). V was pared by 5 bases and J by 3 bases, with 11 bases between. CDR3 size: 14 residues. Germline V lookup: CDR1 MNHEY, CDR2 SVGAGI. The CDR3 reads CASSINRDGNTIYF. In DNA, the CDR3 is TGTGCCAGCAGTATAAACAGGGATGGAAACACCATATATTTT.

This chain uses TRBV3-1 (or the pseudogene TRBV3-2) with TRBJ2-3, with 7 bases fitting TRBD2. The CDR3 is 15 amino acids. The junction had 6 bases not matched to a gene; V was cut back by 1 base and J by 5 bases. Germline CDR1 reads LGHDT; CDR2 reads YNNKEL (reference sequence). The CDR3 protein is CASSQVAGDRDTQYF. The CDR3 coding sequence is TGTGCCAGCAGCCAAGTTGCGGGAGACAGAGATACGCAGTATTTT.

The chain couples TRBV3-1 (or the pseudogene TRBV3-2) to TRBJ2-7; 10 bases agree with TRBD2. V dropped 1 base and J dropped 3; count of bases not matched to a gene: 3. The CDR3 is 15 residues long. Germline CDR1 LGHDT, CDR2 YNNKEL (reference sequence). The CDR3 region is CASSQGTSGVYEQYF. DNA for the CDR3: TGTGCCAGCAGCCAAGGAACTAGCGGGGTCTACGAGCAGTACTTC.

This chain connects TRBV9 to TRBJ2-3; 14 nucleotides match TRBD2. The CDR3 sequence is 18 residues long. Trimming cost V 1 base and J 6 bases; bases outside gene matches: 10. Germline V gene data show CDR1 as SGDLS and CDR2 as YYNGEE. CDR3 amino acids: CASSVTMGLAGDADTQYF. CDR3 DNA sequence: TGTGCCAGCAGCGTAACTATGGGACTAGCGGGAGATGCGGATACGCAGTATTTT.

The count of this clone is one. The rearrangement links TRBV7-9 to TRBJ2-7, with 10 positions matching TRBD1. This CDR3 is 15 amino acids long. Germline values: CDR1 SEHNR, CDR2 FQNEAQ (reference sequence). J gave up 2 bases and V 5 bases, and 6 bases lay outside the gene matches. The CDR3 loop is CASSPGQGIPYEQYF. In DNA form, the CDR3 reads TGTGCCAGCAGCCCGGGACAGGGGATACCCTACGAGCAGTACTTC.

The rearrangement uses TRBV2 and TRBJ1-1, with TRBD1 matching over 8 bases. Germline V gives CDR1 SNHLY, CDR2 FYNNEI. V dropped 6 bases and J dropped 0; count of bases not matched to a gene: 6. The CDR3 sequence is 15 residues long. CDR3 region: CASRRLTGVNTEAFF. For the CDR3, the DNA is TGTGCCAGCAGGCGGCTGACAGGGGTGAACACTGAAGCTTTCTTT. Full variable domain (remainder filled in from reference TRBV2 and TRBJ1-1): EPEVTQTPSHQVTQMGQEVILRCVPISNHLYFYWYRQILGQKVEFLVSFYNNEISEKSEIFDDQFSVERPDGSNFTLKIRSTKLEDSAMYFCASRRLTGVNTEAFFGQGTRLTVV.

This chain joins TRBV12-5 and TRBJ2-1, with 8 bases aligning to TRBD2. Germline V gives CDR1 LGHNT, CDR2 FRNRAP. Germline trimming cut 7 bases from V and 0 bases from J; bases unmatched to any gene: 8. The CDR3 totals 16 residues. The CDR3 DNA follows: TGTGCTAGTGCCCTGGAAAGCGGGAGCTCCTACAATGAGCAGTTCTTC. Its translation: CASALESGSSYNEQFF. The full variable domain, rest sourced from reference TRBV12-5 and TRBJ2-1, is DARVTQTPRHKVTEMGQEVTMRCQPILGHNTVFWYRQTMMQGLELLAYFRNRAPLDDSGMPKDRFSAEMPDATLATLKIQPSEPRDSAVYFCASALESGSSYNEQFFGPGTRLTVL.

The chain couples TRBV28 to TRBJ2-6, with 7 bases aligning to TRBD2. This CDR3 region has 15 residues. CDR1 and CDR2 from the germline V gene are MDHEN and SYDVKM. J gave up 2 bases and V 10 bases, and 8 bases lay outside the gene matches. In DNA form, the CDR3 reads TGTGCCATATCTCGGCTAGCGGCTGGGGCCAACGTCCTGACTTTC. Its translation: CAISRLAAGANVLTF.

Points on this clone: Other DNA sequences from this sample encode an identical CDR3 as well. This chain uses TRBV18 with TRBJ1-2, with TRBD1 identical over 7 bases. The CDR3 consists of 15 residues. V was pared by 3 bases and J by 4 bases, with 8 bases of the junction left unmatched. CDR1 KGHSH and CDR2 LQKENI come from the germline V gene. The CDR3 is CASSPPGQLSYGYTF. The DNA of the CDR3 is TGTGCCAGCTCACCCCCGGGACAGCTATCCTATGGCTACACCTTC.

V is TRBV9 and J is TRBJ2-1; 8 bases are shared with TRBD2. The CDR3 length is 17 residues. Germline V lookup: CDR1 SGDLS, CDR2 YYNGEE. V lost 0 bases to trimming and J lost 4 bases; unmatched junction nucleotides: 9. The CDR3 loop is CASSVGASGSTYNEQFF. The CDR3 DNA follows: TGTGCCAGCAGCGTAGGGGCGAGCGGGAGTACTTACAATGAGCAGTTCTTC.

CDR3 nucleotides: TGTGCCACCAGTGATCCTCGGGGGGGTGAAGCTGGGGCCAACGTCCTGACTTTC. Translated, it gives CATSDPRGGEAGANVLTF. V is TRBV24-1 and J is TRBJ2-6; TRBD2 aligns across 8 bases. This CDR3 is built from 18 residues. V lost 3 bases and J lost 2; bases outside the gene matches: 8. Germline loops: CDR1 KGHDR, CDR2 SFDVKD.

The rearrangement uses TRBV5-1 and TRBJ1-2; D is perhaps TRBD1 (5 bases). The CDR3 is made up of 14 amino acids. V was shortened by 0 bases and J by 7 bases, with 13 bases between the two germline ends. CDR1 and CDR2 (germline): SGHRS, YFSETQ. DNA for the CDR3: TGCGCCAGCAGCTTGGAAGGGGCAGGGCGTGGCTACACCTTC. As protein: CASSLEGAGRGYTF.

This clone was detected once. This sequence joins TRBV6-2 or TRBV6-3 and TRBJ1-2, with D possibly matching TRBD1 (6 bases). Germline V gene data show CDR1 as MNHEY and CDR2 as SVGEGT. This CDR3 region has 15 residues. V shed 0 bases and J shed 3 bases, with 11 bases lying between them. This chain's CDR3 is CASSYSTGAYYGYTF. In DNA, the CDR3 is TGTGCCAGCAGTTACTCCACGGGGGCCTACTATGGCTACACCTTC.

This clone is a singleton in its sample. This chain uses TRBV6-2 or TRBV6-3 with TRBJ1-2, with D possibly matching TRBD1 (6 bases). CDR1 is MNHEY and CDR2 is SVGEGT in the germline V gene. This CDR3 is built from 14 residues. Trimming left V 0 bases short and J 8 bases short, with 13 bases between. CDR3 protein: CASSYSWGAEGYTF. As DNA, the CDR3 is TGTGCCAGCAGTTACTCCTGGGGGGCGGAAGGCTACACCTTC.

The chain carries TRBV11-3 and TRBJ2-1; 8 nucleotides align to TRBD2. The CDR3 runs to 18 residues. Per germline, CDR1 SGHNT and CDR2 YENEEA. Unmatched junction bases numbered 14, after V lost 1 base and J lost 6 bases. CDR3 sequence (DNA): TGTGCCAGCAGCTTAGTCGGAGCGGGAGCAGGAAATGGCAATGAGCAGTTCTTC. Encoded protein: CASSLVGAGAGNGNEQFF.

The chain employs TRBV11-2 and TRBJ2-5, with TRBD1 identical over 7 bases. Germline V gene data show CDR1 as SGHAT and CDR2 as FQNNGV. The J segment lost 3 bases and the V segment lost 5 bases, leaving 3 bases of the junction unmatched. The CDR3 is 13 residues long. The CDR3 sequence: CASSTGDEETQYF. CDR3 bases: TGTGCCAGCAGCACAGGGGATGAAGAGACCCAGTACTTC.

This chain joins TRBV6-4 and TRBJ2-2, with 8 bases identical to TRBD1. Per the germline V gene, CDR1 is MRHNA and CDR2 is SNTAGT. The V and J ends lost 2 bases and 1 base, in that order; junction bases with no gene match: 3. This CDR3 spans 16 amino acids. Here the CDR3 reads CASSDGQGQNTGELFF. The DNA for the CDR3 is TGTGCCAGCAGTGACGGACAGGGACAGAACACCGGGGAGCTGTTTTTT.

J is TRBJ1-3 and V is TRBV19; D gene uncertain. Trimming pared 1 base from V and 2 bases from J, leaving 3 bases between. The CDR3 totals 13 residues. The germline CDR1 and CDR2 sequences are LNHDA and SQIVND (reference sequence). CDR3 bases: TGTGCCAGTAGTATAGCTCCTGGAAACACCATATATTTT. As protein: CASSIAPGNTIYF.

The V call is TRBV7-8, the J call TRBJ2-5, with TRBD1 identical over 11 bases. V dropped 4 bases and J dropped 3; count of bases not matched to a gene: 4. Germline lookup yields CDR1 SGHVS and CDR2 FQNEAQ. The CDR3 totals 15 residues. CDR3 in amino acids: CASSSLGQGEETQYF. Written as DNA, the CDR3 is TGTGCCAGCAGCTCACTGGGACAGGGGGAAGAGACCCAGTACTTC.

The chain links TRBV29-1 to TRBJ2-3; 8 bases fit TRBD2. Germline CDR1 SQVTM, CDR2 ANQGSEA. The CDR3 length is 18 residues. Germline trimming cut 4 bases from V and 2 bases from J; bases unmatched to any gene: 17. The CDR3 DNA reads as TGCAGCGTTGCGCGGGTTATGACTAGCGCAACGTTCACAGATACGCAGTATTTT. Its protein is CSVARVMTSATFTDTQYF.

This clone was seen once. The chain couples TRBV10-2 to TRBJ1-6; D is uncertain. Germline loops: CDR1 WSHSY, CDR2 SAAADI. The CDR3 totals 14 residues. V lost 10 bases and J lost 4, with 14 bases in between. CDR3 sequence reads: CATRSASYNSPLHF. CDR3 coding DNA: TGCGCCACCAGGTCGGCCAGTTATAATTCACCCCTCCACTTT.